This passage covers 7 T cell receptor beta chains from one sample sequenced in a study of early T cells in non-severe SARS-CoV-2 infection. TCRdb itself ran the 5' RACE reads through MiXCR, one entry per CDR3 protein. This sample has some 64,000 distinct CDR3 sequences, with 10% found just once. The specimen comprised whole blood, sampled at baseline. Receptor source: an adult who was a healthcare worker with PCR-confirmed SARS-CoV-2 infection or an uninfected control (not recorded which).

This clonotype was seen ten or more times. This chain links TRBV5-1 with TRBJ1-1; 8 bases match TRBD1. CDR3 length: 15 amino acids. CDR1 SGHRS and CDR2 YFSETQ come from the germline V gene. V gave up 4 bases and J gave up 3 bases; unmatched junction bases: 8. CDR3 sequence reads: CASSRDTGGDTEAFF. In DNA, the CDR3 is TGCGCCAGCAGCAGAGACACAGGGGGGGACACTGAAGCTTTCTTT.

This clonotype was counted only a few times. The genes are TRBV3-1 and TRBJ2-7; D possibly matches TRBD1 or TRBD2 (5 bases each). CDR1 and CDR2 (germline): LGHDT, YNNKEL (reference sequence). V was clipped by 3 bases and J by 3 bases, with 21 bases between them. There are 17 residues in the CDR3. CDR3 bases: TGTGCCAGCAGCCAGGAAGGGGAGCTTACCAGCCGCTACGAGCAGTACTTC. Its translation is CASSQEGELTSRYEQYF.

This clonotype was counted ten times or more. V is TRBV10-3 and J is TRBJ2-5; weak D call: TRBD2 (6 bases). Looked up from germline, CDR1 is ENHRY and CDR2 is SYGVKD. The length of the CDR3 is 15 residues. The ends were cut back, 0 bases at V and 2 bases at J, with 10 bases in the middle. The CDR3 protein is CAISESVGGQETQYF. The CDR3, as DNA: TGTGCCATCAGTGAGTCGGTGGGGGGACAAGAGACCCAGTACTTC.

This clonotype was counted between two and nine times. The CDR3 protein is CASSLARDRGGNQPQHF. The CDR3 coding sequence is TGTGCCAGCAGCTTAGCGAGGGACAGGGGAGGCAATCAGCCCCAGCATTTT. This sequence joins TRBV7-2 and TRBJ1-5; 10 positions agree with TRBD1. V lost 0 bases and J lost 2; bases outside the gene matches: 4. This CDR3 contains 17 residues. CDR1 is SGHTA and CDR2 is FQGNSA in the germline V gene.

The V gene is TRBV29-1, the J gene TRBJ1-2; no definite D call. Germline CDR1 SQVTM, CDR2 ANQGSEA. Trimming removed 4 bases from V and 2 bases from J, with 5 bases in between. This CDR3 is built from 11 residues. The DNA for the CDR3 is TGCAGCGTTGCGGGGAACTATGGCTACACCTTC. Translated, it gives CSVAGNYGYTF.

This clonotype was detected a few times. The V gene is TRBV6-1, the J gene TRBJ1-2; D gene ambiguous. The ends were cut back, 4 bases at V and 3 bases at J, with 9 bases in the middle. The CDR3 has 13 residues. Germline CDR1 and CDR2: MNHNS and SASEGT. The CDR3 loop reads CASSVARDYGYTF. The CDR3 nucleotides read TGTGCCAGCAGTGTGGCGCGTGACTATGGCTACACCTTC.

This clonotype was observed many times. CDR3 region: CASSPGPPLNEQFF. The CDR3 region has the DNA TGTGCCAGCAGCCCAGGGCCCCCCTTGAATGAGCAGTTCTTC. This chain joins TRBV7-6 and TRBJ2-1; tentatively, D is TRBD1 (5 bases). CDR1 and CDR2 (germline): SGHVS, FNYEAQ. V gave up 5 bases and J gave up 7 bases, with 15 bases separating them. CDR3 length: 14 residues.